This TCR beta chain originates from a study of OX40 agonist ivuxolimab in advanced cancers. CDR1 is ENHRY, CDR2 SYGVKD, per germline. This CDR3 has 15 amino acids. Losses at the gene ends were 4 bases for V and 10 bases for J; bases not matched to a gene: 11. Sequenced by immunoSEQ multiplex PCR; TCRdb stores in-frame clones only, minus some. The sample lists about 100,000 clones; roughly 90% were seen once. The source is an adult with an advanced solid tumor such as melanoma, head and neck, liver or kidney cancer. The specimen was CD4+ or CD8+ T cells sorted from blood, collected in a trial of the OX40 agonist ivuxolimab. This chain joins TRBV10-3 and TRBJ2-1; 9 positions match TRBD2. The CDR3 DNA reads as TGTGCCATCAGTGCCCTAGCGGGAACCACCTGGGAGCAGTTCTTC. This translates into CAISALAGTTWEQFF.